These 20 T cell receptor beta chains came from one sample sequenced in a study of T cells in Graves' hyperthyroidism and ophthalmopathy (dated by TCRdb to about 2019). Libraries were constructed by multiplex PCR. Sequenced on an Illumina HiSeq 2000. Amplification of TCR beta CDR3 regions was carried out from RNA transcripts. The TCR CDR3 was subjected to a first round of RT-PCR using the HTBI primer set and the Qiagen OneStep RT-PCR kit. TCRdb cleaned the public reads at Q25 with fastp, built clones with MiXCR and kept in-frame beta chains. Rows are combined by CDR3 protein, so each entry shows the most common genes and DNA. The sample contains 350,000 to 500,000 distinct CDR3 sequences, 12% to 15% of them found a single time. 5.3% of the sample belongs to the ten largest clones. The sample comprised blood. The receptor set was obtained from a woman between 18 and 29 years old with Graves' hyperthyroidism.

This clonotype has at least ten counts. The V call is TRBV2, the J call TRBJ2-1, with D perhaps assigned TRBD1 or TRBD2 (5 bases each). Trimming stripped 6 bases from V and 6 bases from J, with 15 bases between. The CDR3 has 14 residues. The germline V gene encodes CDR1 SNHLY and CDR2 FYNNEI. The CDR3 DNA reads TGTGCCAGCAGCGAGGACCGGGGACCCAATGAGCAGTTCTTC. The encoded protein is CASSEDRGPNEQFF. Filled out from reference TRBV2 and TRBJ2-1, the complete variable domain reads EPEVTQTPSHQVTQMGQEVILRCVPISNHLYFYWYRQILGQKVEFLVSFYNNEISEKSEIFDDQFSVERPDGSNFTLKIRSTKLEDSAMYFCASSEDRGPNEQFFGPGTRLTVL.

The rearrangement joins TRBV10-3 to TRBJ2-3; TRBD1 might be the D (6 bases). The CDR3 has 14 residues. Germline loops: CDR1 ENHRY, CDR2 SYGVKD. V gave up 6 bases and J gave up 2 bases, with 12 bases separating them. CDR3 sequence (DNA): TGTGCCATCAGCACGGGACACAACACAGATACGCAGTATTTT. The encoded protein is CAISTGHNTDTQYF.

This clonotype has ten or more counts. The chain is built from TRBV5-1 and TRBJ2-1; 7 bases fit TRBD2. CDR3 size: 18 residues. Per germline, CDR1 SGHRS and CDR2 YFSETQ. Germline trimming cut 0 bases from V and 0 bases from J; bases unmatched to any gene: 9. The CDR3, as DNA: TGCGCCAGCAGCTTGGGGCTCTTAGCGGGTCTCTCCTACAATGAGCAGTTCTTC. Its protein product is CASSLGLLAGLSYNEQFF.

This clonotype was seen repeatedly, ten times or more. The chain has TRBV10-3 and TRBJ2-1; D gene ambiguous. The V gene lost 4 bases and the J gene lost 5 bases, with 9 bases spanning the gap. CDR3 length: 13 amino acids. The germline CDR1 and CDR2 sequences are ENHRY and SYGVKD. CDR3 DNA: TGTGCCATCAGTGTTTTCGGTAACAATGAGCAGTTCTTC. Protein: CAISVFGNNEQFF.

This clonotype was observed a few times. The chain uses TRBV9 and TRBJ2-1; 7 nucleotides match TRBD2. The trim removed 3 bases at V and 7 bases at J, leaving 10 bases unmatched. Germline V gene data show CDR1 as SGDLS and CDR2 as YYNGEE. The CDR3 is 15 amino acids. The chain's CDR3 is CASSETPWRENEQFF. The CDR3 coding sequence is TGTGCCAGCAGCGAGACCCCCTGGCGGGAGAATGAGCAGTTCTTC.

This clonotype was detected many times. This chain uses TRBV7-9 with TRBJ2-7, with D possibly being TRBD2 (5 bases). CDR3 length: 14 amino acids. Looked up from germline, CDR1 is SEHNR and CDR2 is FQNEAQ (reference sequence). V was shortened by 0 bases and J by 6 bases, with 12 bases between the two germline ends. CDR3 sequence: CASSLAGKSGEQYF. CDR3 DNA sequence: TGTGCCAGCAGCTTAGCCGGGAAAAGCGGCGAGCAGTACTTC. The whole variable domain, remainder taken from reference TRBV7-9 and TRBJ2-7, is DTGVSQNPRHKITKRGQNVTFRCDPISEHNRLYWYRQTLGQGPEFLTYFQNEAQLEKSRLLSDRFSAERPKGSFSTLEIQRTEQGDSAMYLCASSLAGKSGEQYFGPGTRLTVT.

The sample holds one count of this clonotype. CDR3 sequence reads: CASSSRDRDVSSGSWYEQYF. The CDR3 nucleotides are TGTGCCAGCAGCTCCCGGGACAGGGATGTGTCTAGCGGGAGTTGGTACGAGCAGTACTTC. This chain joins TRBV7-2 and TRBJ2-7, with D possibly being TRBD2 (10 bases). CDR1 and CDR2 (germline): SGHTA, FQGNSA. The CDR3 loop spans 20 amino acids. V was pared by 4 bases and J by 4 bases, with 32 bases between.

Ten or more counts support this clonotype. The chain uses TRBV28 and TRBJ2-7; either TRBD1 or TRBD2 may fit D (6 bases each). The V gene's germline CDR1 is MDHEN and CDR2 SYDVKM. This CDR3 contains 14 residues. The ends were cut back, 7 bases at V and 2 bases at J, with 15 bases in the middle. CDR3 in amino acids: CASTLRGLAYEQYF. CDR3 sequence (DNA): TGTGCCAGCACCCTTCGGGGGCTGGCCTACGAGCAGTACTTC.

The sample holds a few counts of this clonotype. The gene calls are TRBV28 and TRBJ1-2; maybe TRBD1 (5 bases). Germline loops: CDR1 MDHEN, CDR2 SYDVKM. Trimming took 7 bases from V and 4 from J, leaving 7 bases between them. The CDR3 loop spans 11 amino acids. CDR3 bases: TGTGCCAGCACCACAGGCTATGGCTACACCTTC. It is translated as CASTTGYGYTF.

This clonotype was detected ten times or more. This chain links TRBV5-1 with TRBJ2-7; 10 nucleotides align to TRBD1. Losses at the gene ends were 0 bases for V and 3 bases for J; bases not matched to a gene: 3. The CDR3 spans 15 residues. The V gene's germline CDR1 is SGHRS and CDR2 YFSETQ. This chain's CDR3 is CASSLGDRGVYEQYF. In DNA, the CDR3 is TGCGCCAGCAGCTTGGGGGACAGGGGAGTCTACGAGCAGTACTTC. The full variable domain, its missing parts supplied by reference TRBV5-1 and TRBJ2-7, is KAGVTQTPRYLIKTRGQQVTLSCSPISGHRSVSWYQQTPGQGLQFLFEYFSETQRNKGNFPGRFSGRQFSNSRSEMNVSTLELGDSALYLCASSLGDRGVYEQYFGPGTRLTVT.

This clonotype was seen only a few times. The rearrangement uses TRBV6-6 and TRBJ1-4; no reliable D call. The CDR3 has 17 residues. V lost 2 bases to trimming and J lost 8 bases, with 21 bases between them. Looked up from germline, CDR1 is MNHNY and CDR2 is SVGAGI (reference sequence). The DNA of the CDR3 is TGTGCCAGCAGTTACCAAGTGCAGGCAGGCGCCATGGAAAAACTGTTTTTT. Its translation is CASSYQVQAGAMEKLFF.

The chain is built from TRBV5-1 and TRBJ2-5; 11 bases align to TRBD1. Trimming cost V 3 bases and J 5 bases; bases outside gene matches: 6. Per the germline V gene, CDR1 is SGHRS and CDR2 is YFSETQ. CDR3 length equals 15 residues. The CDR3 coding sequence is TGCGCCAGCAGCTGGAGGACAGGGGGCGGGGAGACCCAGTACTTC. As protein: CASSWRTGGGETQYF. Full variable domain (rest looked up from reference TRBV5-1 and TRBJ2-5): KAGVTQTPRYLIKTRGQQVTLSCSPISGHRSVSWYQQTPGQGLQFLFEYFSETQRNKGNFPGRFSGRQFSNSRSEMNVSTLELGDSALYLCASSWRTGGGETQYFGPGTRLLVL.

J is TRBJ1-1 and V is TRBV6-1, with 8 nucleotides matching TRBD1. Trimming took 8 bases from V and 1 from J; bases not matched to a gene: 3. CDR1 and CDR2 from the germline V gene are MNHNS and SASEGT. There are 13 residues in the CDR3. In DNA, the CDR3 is TGTGCCAGCGGACAGGGAGGGAACACTGAAGCTTTCTTT. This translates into CASGQGGNTEAFF.

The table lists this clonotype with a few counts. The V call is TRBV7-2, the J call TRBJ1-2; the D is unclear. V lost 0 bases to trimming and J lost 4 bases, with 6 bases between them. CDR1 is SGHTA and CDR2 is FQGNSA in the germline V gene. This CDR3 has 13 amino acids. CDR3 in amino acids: CASSLAAVYGYTF. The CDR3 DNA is TGTGCCAGCAGCTTAGCGGCGGTCTATGGCTACACCTTC.

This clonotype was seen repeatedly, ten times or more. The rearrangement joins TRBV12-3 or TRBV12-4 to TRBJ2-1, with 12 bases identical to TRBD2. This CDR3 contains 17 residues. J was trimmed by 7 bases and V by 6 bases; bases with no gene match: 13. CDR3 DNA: TGTGCCAGCAGCCATCCCCTAGCGGGAGGGCCGTGGAATGAGCAGTTCTTC. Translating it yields CASSHPLAGGPWNEQFF.

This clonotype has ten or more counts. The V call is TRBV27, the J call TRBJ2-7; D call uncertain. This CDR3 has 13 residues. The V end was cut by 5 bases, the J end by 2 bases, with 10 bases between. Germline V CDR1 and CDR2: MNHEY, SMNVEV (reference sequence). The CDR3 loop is CASSLTEAYEQYF. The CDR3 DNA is TGTGCCAGCAGTCTCACCGAAGCCTACGAGCAGTACTTC.

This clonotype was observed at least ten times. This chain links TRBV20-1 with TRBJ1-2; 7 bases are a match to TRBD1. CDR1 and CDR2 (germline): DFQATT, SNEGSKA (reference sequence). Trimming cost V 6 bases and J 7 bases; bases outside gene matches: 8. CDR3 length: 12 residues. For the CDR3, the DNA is TGCAGTGCAGGAGGAGGGGGCGTTGGCTACACCTTC. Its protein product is CSAGGGGVGYTF.

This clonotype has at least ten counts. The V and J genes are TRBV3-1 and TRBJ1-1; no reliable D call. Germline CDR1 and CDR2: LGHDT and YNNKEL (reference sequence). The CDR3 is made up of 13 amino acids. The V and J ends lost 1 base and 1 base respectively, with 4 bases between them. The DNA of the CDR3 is TGTGCCAGCAGCCAAGTCAAGAACACTGAAGCTTTCTTT. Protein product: CASSQVKNTEAFF.

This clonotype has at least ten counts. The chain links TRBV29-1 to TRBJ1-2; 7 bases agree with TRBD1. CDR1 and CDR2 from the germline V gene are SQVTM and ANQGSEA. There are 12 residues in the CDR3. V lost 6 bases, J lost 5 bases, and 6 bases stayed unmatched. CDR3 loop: CSVQQGRYGYTF. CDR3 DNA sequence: TGCAGCGTGCAACAGGGGCGATATGGCTACACCTTC.

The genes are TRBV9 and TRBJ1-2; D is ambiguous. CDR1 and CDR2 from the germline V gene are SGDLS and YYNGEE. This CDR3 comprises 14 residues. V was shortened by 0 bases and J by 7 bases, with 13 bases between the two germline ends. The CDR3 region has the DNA TGTGCCAGCAGCGTAGCTGTGGCAATCGGTGGCTACACCTTC. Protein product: CASSVAVAIGGYTF.